This T cell receptor (beta chain) emerged from a study of shared T cell receptors in the human thymus. This CDR3 has 14 amino acids. CDR1 and CDR2 from the germline V gene are SNHLY and FYNNEI. The ends were cut back, 6 bases at V and 3 bases at J, with 12 bases in the middle. Some clones are missing from TCRdb's copy, which holds only in-frame ones; the method was immunoSEQ multiplex PCR. The repertoire holds 700,000 to 750,000 clones, with approximately 83% as singletons. These same records also appear under a second study, on human thymus T cells. Per that paper: Resected material from corrective heart surgery provided the thymus tissue analysed. Unrelated individuals had highly overlapping thymic repertoires, as reported in related research.

This chain uses TRBV2 with TRBJ2-1; TRBD2 might be the D (5 bases). The material sequenced was thymocytes. The TCR originated in a girl under three years old with a congenital heart defect. In DNA, the CDR3 is TGTGCCAGCAGAGGAATCGGGAACTACAATGAGCAGTTCTTC. The encoded protein is CASRGIGNYNEQFF.